Listed below are T cell receptor beta chains from one sample, sequenced in a study of control samples from healthy donors and cancer patients. Sequencing used immunoSEQ multiplex PCR; TCRdb keeps in-frame clones, though not all of them. The sample consists of 110,000 to 150,000 clones, about 85% of them appearing once. Sequenced material: blood. These receptors originate from a woman in her twenties or thirties in good health. Both conserved end residues are part of each CDR3. The D gene is left open where the match is weak. Only part of the rows carry a size: once, few, many, or a class if the clone is expanded.

clone size,J gene,V gene,D gene,CDR3 DNA,CDR3 protein
.,TRBJ1-6,TRBV19,.,TGTGCCAGCCAGGGGCCGAGCTCCTATAATTCACCCCTCCACTTT,CASQGPSSYNSPLHF
.,TRBJ1-1,TRBV28,.,TGTGCCAGCAGTCTGGGACGAGGCACTGAAGCTTTCTTT,CASSLGRGTEAFF
.,TRBJ2-7,TRBV9,TRBD1,TGTGCCAGCAGCGTAGGAGGGGGACAGGGGCCTTCCTACGAGCAGTACTTC,CASSVGGGQGPSYEQYF
.,TRBJ1-1,TRBV9,.,TGTGCCAGCAGCGGAGGAACATACACTGAAGCTTTCTTT,CASSGGTYTEAFF
.,TRBJ1-6,TRBV3-1/TRBV3-2,.,TGTGCCAGCAGCCAAGTGCACCGGGTGAATTCACCCCTCCACTTT,CASSQVHRVNSPLHF
many,TRBJ1-2,TRBV29-1,.,TGCAGCGTTGATAAGGCTGGCCCGACCATGGAGGATGGCTACACCTTC,CSVDKAGPTMEDGYTF
.,TRBJ2-7,TRBV28,.,TGTGCCACCCGACAGGCCTACGAGCAGTACTTC,CATRQAYEQYF
.,TRBJ2-7,TRBV5-6,TRBD2,TGTGCCAGCAGCCCTCGGCCGGGCCCGGGAGGGGCCGAGCAGTACTTC,CASSPRPGPGGAEQYF
.,TRBJ2-5,TRBV9,TRBD2,TGTGCCAGCAGCGCTACTAGCGTAATCCAAGAGACCCAGTACTTC,CASSATSVIQETQYF
few,TRBJ1-6,TRBV2,.,TGTGCCAGCTCGTCGGGGTTAATCAGCTCACCCCTCCACTTT,CASSSGLISSPLHF
once,TRBJ2-6,TRBV2,TRBD1,TGTGCCAGCAGAGCACCGGGACAGGGGGCAGCGGGGGCCAACGTCCTGACTTTC,CASRAPGQGAAGANVLTF
few,TRBJ1-2,TRBV3-1/TRBV3-2,.,TGTGCCAGCAGCGAGGACAGTCTTAACTATGGCTACACCTTC,CASSEDSLNYGYTF
.,TRBJ1-1,TRBV6-2/TRBV6-3,TRBD1,TGTGCCAGCAGTTACCCGGACAGGGTAGGGACTGAAGCTTTCTTT,CASSYPDRVGTEAFF
.,TRBJ1-1,TRBV30,TRBD1,TGTGCCTGGAGTGCCGGGACAGGGGGCGGTGAAGCTTTCTTT,CAWSAGTGGGEAFF
.,TRBJ2-2,TRBV29-1,.,TGCAGCGTTGGGGGGACCGGGGAGCTGTTTTTT,CSVGGTGELFF
.,TRBJ2-1,TRBV19,TRBD2,TGTGCCAGTAGTCGGCGAGCGGGAGACTACAATGAGCAGTTCTTC,CASSRRAGDYNEQFF
.,TRBJ1-1,TRBV7-2,TRBD1,TGTGCCAGCAGCGCTATGACAGGGGTGAACACTGAAGCTTTCTTT,CASSAMTGVNTEAFF
.,TRBJ1-1,TRBV5-6,TRBD1,TGTGCCAGCAGCCCACCGTACGACAGGGACTTGGCTTTCTTT,CASSPPYDRDLAFF
.,TRBJ2-5,TRBV13,.,TGTGCCAGCAGCTGGGCCCGGGAGACCCAGTACTTC,CASSWARETQYF
.,TRBJ1-1,TRBV12-3/TRBV12-4,.,TGTGCCACCCATCAAGGAAAGAACACTGAAGCTTTCTTT,CATHQGKNTEAFF
.,TRBJ2-4,TRBV5-1,.,TGCGCCAGCAGCGAGGGTGGGGGTAGGGCGCCCATTCAGTACTTC,CASSEGGGRAPIQYF
.,TRBJ2-7,TRBV12-3/TRBV12-4,TRBD2,TGTGCCAGCAGTTTACTAGCGGGGGGCGAGCAGTACTTC,CASSLLAGGEQYF
.,TRBJ1-2,TRBV2,.,TGTGCCAGCAGTGCTGGGACCCCGGGGGGCTACACCTTC,CASSAGTPGGYTF
.,TRBJ2-7,TRBV3-1/TRBV3-2,TRBD2,TGTGCCAGCAGCCAAGGGTCCAGCGGGACTACCTACGAGCAGTACTTC,CASSQGSSGTTYEQYF
.,TRBJ1-5,TRBV28,.,TGTGCCAGCAGTTTAGATGGCAATCAGCCCCAGCATTTT,CASSLDGNQPQHF
few,TRBJ1-4,TRBV19,.,TGTGCCAGTAGCGGGAATGAAAAACTGTTTTTT,CASSGNEKLFF
.,TRBJ1-3,TRBV28,.,TGTGCCAGCATCCCGGGGGGTTCAAACACCATATATTTT,CASIPGGSNTIYF
few,TRBJ1-1,TRBV3-1/TRBV3-2,.,TGTGCCAGCAGCCAAGATAAGAGGGAGAACACTGAAGCTTTCTTT,CASSQDKRENTEAFF
.,TRBJ2-2,TRBV11-3,.,TGTGCCAGCAGCCCCTCTCGGGCCCATCCGGGCGGGGAGCTGTTTTTT,CASSPSRAHPGGELFF
.,TRBJ1-1,TRBV28,.,TGTGCCAGCAGCCGAAGACGGGGAGGTCGAAGCACTGAAGCTTTCTTT,CASSRRRGGRSTEAFF
.,TRBJ1-4,TRBV19,TRBD1,TGTGCCAGTAGTATTGGGTCCTGGGGAACGACAGGGCTGAATGAAAAACTGTTTTTT,CASSIGSWGTTGLNEKLFF
.,TRBJ1-5,TRBV3-1/TRBV3-2,.,TGTGCCAGCAGCCAAGACCATGGGGGTCCCGGCAATCAGCCCCAGCATTTT,CASSQDHGGPGNQPQHF
.,TRBJ2-1,TRBV10-3,TRBD2,TGTGCCATCAGTGAACTCGGACTAGCGGGCAGGAGCAATGAGCAGTTCTTC,CAISELGLAGRSNEQFF
.,TRBJ2-3,TRBV6-5,.,TGTGCCAGCAGCCGTGGTTTGTTATCAGATACGCAGTATTTT,CASSRGLLSDTQYF
.,TRBJ1-1,TRBV3-1/TRBV3-2,.,TGTGCCAGCAGCCAAGCCGGGGAGGGAAGGGCTTTCTTT,CASSQAGEGRAFF
.,TRBJ1-1,TRBV29-1,.,TGCAGCGTTAATCTAGGCGCCACTGAAGCTTTCTTT,CSVNLGATEAFF
.,TRBJ2-7,TRBV3-1/TRBV3-2,.,TGTGCCAGCAGCCAAGGATACGAGCAGTACTTC,CASSQGYEQYF
.,TRBJ1-2,TRBV7-9,TRBD1,TGTGCCAGCAGCGGCCCGGGACAGACCTATGGCTACACCTTC,CASSGPGQTYGYTF
.,TRBJ2-5,TRBV19,TRBD2,TGTGCCAGTAGTCCCGTAGGGGGGACTAGTGGAGAGACCCAGTACTTC,CASSPVGGTSGETQYF
.,TRBJ1-5,TRBV30,TRBD1,TGTGCCGCCAACAGGGGACGGGGCAATCAGCCCCAGCATTTT,CAANRGRGNQPQHF
.,TRBJ1-1,TRBV7-9,.,TGTGCCAGCAGCTCCGTAGAACTGAACACTGAAGCTTTCTTT,CASSSVELNTEAFF
.,TRBJ2-7,TRBV6-6,.,TGTGCCAGCAGTTCAACCGGGGGCGAGAACGAGCAGTACTTC,CASSSTGGENEQYF
.,TRBJ2-7,TRBV5-6,.,TGTGCCAGCAGCTTGGCTACATCCCTCGTTGACTACGAGCAGTACTTC,CASSLATSLVDYEQYF
.,TRBJ1-4,TRBV6-4,.,TGTGCCAGCAGTGACGTCAGGATTTGTGGCGAAAAACTGTTTTTT,CASSDVRICGEKLFF
.,TRBJ1-1,TRBV29-1,.,TGCAGCGGGGGTTCGGGCACCTACACTGAAGCTTTCTTT,CSGGSGTYTEAFF
.,TRBJ1-5,TRBV6-5,.,TGTGCCAGCAGGGGGGGCAGCAATCAGCCCCAGCATTTT,CASRGGSNQPQHF
once,TRBJ1-4,TRBV5-1,.,TGCGCCAGCCGCGGGGCCGGAGGGGTAGCTAATGAAAAACTGTTTTTT,CASRGAGGVANEKLFF
.,TRBJ1-6,TRBV5-1,TRBD1,TGCGCCAGCAGCTCGAAGGGACAGGATAATTCACCCCTCCACTTT,CASSSKGQDNSPLHF
.,TRBJ2-1,TRBV5-1,.,TGCGCCAGCAGCTTGGTACAGGGACCCCACAATGAGCAGTTCTTC,CASSLVQGPHNEQFF
.,TRBJ1-6,TRBV28,.,TGTGCCAGCAGGGTAATCCAAAGTTCACCCCTCCACTTT,CASRVIQSSPLHF
once,TRBJ1-1,TRBV7-9,.,TGTGCCAGCAGCCTTGACAGAGCAAGTGAAGCTTTCTTT,CASSLDRASEAFF
.,TRBJ1-2,TRBV18,TRBD1,TGTGCCAGCTCACCACCTACAGGGGGTATTGGCTACACCTTC,CASSPPTGGIGYTF
.,TRBJ1-1,TRBV2,.,TGTGCCAGCAGCACGCTATCTGGGGGGATTGAAGCTTTCTTT,CASSTLSGGIEAFF
.,TRBJ1-2,TRBV6-1,TRBD1,TGTGCCAGCAGTGAATCTTGGGGGACAGATGATGGCTACACCTTC,CASSESWGTDDGYTF
.,TRBJ2-1,TRBV9,TRBD2,TGTGCCAGCAGCGTATTTGGCGGGGGTGGCTACAATGAGCAGTTCTTC,CASSVFGGGGYNEQFF